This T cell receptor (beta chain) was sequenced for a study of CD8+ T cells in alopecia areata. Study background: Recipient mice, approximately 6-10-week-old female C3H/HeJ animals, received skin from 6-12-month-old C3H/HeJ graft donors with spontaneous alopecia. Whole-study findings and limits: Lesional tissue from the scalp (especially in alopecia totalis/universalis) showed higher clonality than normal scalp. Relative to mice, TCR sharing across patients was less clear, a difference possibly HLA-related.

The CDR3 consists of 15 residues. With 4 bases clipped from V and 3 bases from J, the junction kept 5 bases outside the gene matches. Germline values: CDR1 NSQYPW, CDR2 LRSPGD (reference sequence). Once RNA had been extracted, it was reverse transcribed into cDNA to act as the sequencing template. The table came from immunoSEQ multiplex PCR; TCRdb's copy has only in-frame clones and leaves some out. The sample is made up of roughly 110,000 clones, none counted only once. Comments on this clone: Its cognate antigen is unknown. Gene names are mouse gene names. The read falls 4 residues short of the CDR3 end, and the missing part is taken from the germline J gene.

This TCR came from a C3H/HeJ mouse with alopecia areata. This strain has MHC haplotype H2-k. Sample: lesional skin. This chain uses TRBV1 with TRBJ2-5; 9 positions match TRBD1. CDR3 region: CTCSGGTGRQDTQYF. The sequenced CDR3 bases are TGCACCTGCAGTGGTGGGACAGGGAGGCAAGAC.